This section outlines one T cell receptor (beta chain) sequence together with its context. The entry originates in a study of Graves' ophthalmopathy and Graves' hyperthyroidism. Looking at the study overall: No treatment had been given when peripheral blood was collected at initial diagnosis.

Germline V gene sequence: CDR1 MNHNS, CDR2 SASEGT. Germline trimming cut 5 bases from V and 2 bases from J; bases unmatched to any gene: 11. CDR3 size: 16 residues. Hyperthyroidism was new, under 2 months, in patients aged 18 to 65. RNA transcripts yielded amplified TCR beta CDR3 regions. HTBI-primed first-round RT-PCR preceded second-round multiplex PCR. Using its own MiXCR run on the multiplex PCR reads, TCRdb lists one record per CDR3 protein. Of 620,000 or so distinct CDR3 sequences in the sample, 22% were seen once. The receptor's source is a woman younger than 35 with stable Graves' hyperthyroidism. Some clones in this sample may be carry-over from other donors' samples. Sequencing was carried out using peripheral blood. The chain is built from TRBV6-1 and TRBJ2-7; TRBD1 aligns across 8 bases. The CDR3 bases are TGTGCCAGCAGTCCCCGGTGGACAGGGCGCCCCTACGAGCAGTACTTC. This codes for CASSPRWTGRPYEQYF.